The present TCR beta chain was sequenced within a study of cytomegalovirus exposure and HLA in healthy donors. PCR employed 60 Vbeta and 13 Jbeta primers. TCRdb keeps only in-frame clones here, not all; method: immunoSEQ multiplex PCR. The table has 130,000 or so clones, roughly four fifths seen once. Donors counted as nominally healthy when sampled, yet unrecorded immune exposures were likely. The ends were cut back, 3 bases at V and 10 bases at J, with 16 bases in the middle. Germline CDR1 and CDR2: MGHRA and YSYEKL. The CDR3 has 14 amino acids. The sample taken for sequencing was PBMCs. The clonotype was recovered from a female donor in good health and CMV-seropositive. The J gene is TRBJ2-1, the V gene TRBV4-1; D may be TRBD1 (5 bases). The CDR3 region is CASSQDTGLREQFF. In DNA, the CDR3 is TGCGCCAGCAGCCAGGACACAGGTTTAAGGGAGCAGTTCTTC.